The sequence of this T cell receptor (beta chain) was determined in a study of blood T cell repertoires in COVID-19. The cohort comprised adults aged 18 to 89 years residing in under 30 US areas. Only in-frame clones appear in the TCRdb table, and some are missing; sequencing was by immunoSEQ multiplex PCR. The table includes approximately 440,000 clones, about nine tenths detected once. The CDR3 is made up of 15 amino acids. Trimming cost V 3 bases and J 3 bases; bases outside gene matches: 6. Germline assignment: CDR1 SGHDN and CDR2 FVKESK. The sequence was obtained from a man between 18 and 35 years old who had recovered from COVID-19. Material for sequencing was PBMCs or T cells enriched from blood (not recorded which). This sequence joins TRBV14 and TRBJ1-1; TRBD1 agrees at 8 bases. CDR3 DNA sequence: TGTGCCAGCAGCCAGCTCGACAGGGGTGACACTGAAGCTTTCTTT. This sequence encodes CASSQLDRGDTEAFF.